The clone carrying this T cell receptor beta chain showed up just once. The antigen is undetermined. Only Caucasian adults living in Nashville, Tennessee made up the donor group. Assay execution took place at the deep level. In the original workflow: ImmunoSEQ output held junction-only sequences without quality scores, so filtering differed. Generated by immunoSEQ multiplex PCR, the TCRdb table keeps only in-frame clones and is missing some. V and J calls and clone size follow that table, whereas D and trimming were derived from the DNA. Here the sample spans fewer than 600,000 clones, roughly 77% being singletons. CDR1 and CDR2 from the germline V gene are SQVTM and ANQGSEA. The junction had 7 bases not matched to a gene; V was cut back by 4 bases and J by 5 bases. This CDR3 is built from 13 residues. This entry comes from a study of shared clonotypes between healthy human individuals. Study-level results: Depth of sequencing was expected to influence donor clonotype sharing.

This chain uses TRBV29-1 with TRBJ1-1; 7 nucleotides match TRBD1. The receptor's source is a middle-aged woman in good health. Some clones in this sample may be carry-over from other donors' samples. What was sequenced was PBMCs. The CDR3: CSVAPPGGTEAFF. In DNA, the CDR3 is TGCAGCGTTGCCCCCCCAGGGGGGACTGAAGCTTTCTTT.